Listed below are T cell receptor beta chains from one sample, sequenced in a study of technical replicates of blood from a few donors. Assay used: immunoSEQ multiplex PCR; TCRdb lists only in-frame clones, some missing. The data hold 80,000 to 85,000 clones, with about nine tenths observed a single time. The source material was T cells isolated from PBMCs. These receptors were taken from a human donor in good health. Both conserved end residues are part of each CDR3. A D gene is named only where the DNA matches it firmly. Clone size appears in some rows only: once, few, many, or a class for an expanded clone.

abundance,v_gene,d_gene,j_gene,CDR3aa,CDR3nt
-,TRBV7-9,-,TRBJ1-2,CASSKGEANYGYTF,TGTGCCAGCAGTAAGGGGGAAGCTAACTATGGCTACACCTTC
-,TRBV30,TRBD1,TRBJ2-1,CAWASDRGIHVEQFF,TGTGCCTGGGCCTCAGACAGGGGGATCCATGTTGAGCAGTTCTTC
-,TRBV5-8,-,TRBJ1-2,CASSLVGGRFYGYTF,TGTGCCAGCAGCTTGGTCGGGGGGCGGTTCTATGGCTACACCTTC
-,TRBV13,TRBD1,TRBJ2-7,CASSHEDRGHDEQYF,TGTGCCAGCAGCCACGAGGACAGGGGGCATGACGAGCAGTACTTC
-,TRBV19,-,TRBJ1-1,CASSITPRHMNTEAFF,TGTGCCAGTAGTATAACCCCTCGACATATGAACACTGAAGCTTTCTTT
few,TRBV4-1,TRBD2,TRBJ2-5,CASSQDPAGVRETQYF,TGCGCCAGCAGCCAAGATCCCGCGGGAGTGAGGGAGACCCAGTACTTC
-,TRBV7-3,TRBD1,TRBJ1-1,CASSSDRGTEAFF,TGTGCCAGCAGTTCGGACAGGGGCACTGAAGCTTTCTTT
-,TRBV29-1,-,TRBJ1-1,CSVETGLNTEAFF,TGCAGCGTTGAAACAGGGTTGAACACTGAAGCTTTCTTT
-,TRBV10-3,TRBD2,TRBJ2-4,CAISDKLAGAPKNIQYF,TGTGCCATCAGTGATAAATTAGCGGGAGCTCCCAAAAACATTCAGTACTTC
-,TRBV19,-,TRBJ1-2,CASSIRGGGNYGYTF,TGTGCCAGTAGTATCCGGGGGGGAGGAAACTATGGCTACACCTTC
-,TRBV5-1,-,TRBJ2-3,CASSLAGGSTDTQYF,TGCGCCAGCAGCTTGGCCGGAGGGAGCACAGATACGCAGTATTTT
-,TRBV14,-,TRBJ2-5,CASSPWTEETQYF,TGTGCCAGCAGCCCTTGGACAGAAGAGACCCAGTACTTC
-,TRBV11-2,-,TRBJ1-2,CASSFNVYLGVTGYTF,TGTGCCAGCAGCTTTAATGTATATCTAGGGGTTACTGGCTACACCTTC
-,TRBV2,TRBD1,TRBJ2-3,CASSGDRGRGHTDTQYF,TGTGCCAGCAGTGGGGACAGGGGGAGGGGGCACACAGATACGCAGTATTTT
-,TRBV10-2,-,TRBJ1-1,CASSLDSNTEAFF,TGCGCCAGCAGTCTAGACAGCAACACTGAAGCTTTCTTT
-,TRBV5-5,-,TRBJ1-2,CASSLAGRDGYTF,TGTGCCAGCAGCTTGGCCGGGAGGGATGGCTACACCTTC
few,TRBV29-1,-,TRBJ1-4,CSVEEEVKLFF,TGCAGCGTTGAGGAGGAGGTGAAACTGTTTTTT
-,TRBV10-3,-,TRBJ1-5,CAISETGSNQPQHF,TGTGCCATCAGTGAGACGGGTAGCAATCAGCCCCAGCATTTT
-,TRBV19,TRBD1,TRBJ1-5,CASSADKGQPNQPQHF,TGTGCCAGCTCAGCCGACAAGGGACAGCCCAATCAGCCCCAGCATTTT
-,TRBV7-2,-,TRBJ2-7,CASSYLATYEQYF,TGTGCCAGCAGCTATTTAGCCACCTACGAGCAGTACTTC
-,TRBV13,TRBD1,TRBJ1-1,CASSSQQGFPEAFF,TGTGCCAGCAGCTCACAACAGGGGTTCCCTGAAGCTTTCTTT
-,TRBV6-5,-,TRBJ2-7,CASSYSTGEKPYEQYF,TGTGCCAGCAGTTACTCGACGGGGGAGAAGCCCTACGAGCAGTACTTC
-,TRBV7-3,TRBD2,TRBJ2-1,CASSLKREEVGMLGNEQFF,TGTGCCAGCAGCTTAAAGCGGGAGGAGGTGGGGATGTTGGGCAATGAGCAGTTCTTC